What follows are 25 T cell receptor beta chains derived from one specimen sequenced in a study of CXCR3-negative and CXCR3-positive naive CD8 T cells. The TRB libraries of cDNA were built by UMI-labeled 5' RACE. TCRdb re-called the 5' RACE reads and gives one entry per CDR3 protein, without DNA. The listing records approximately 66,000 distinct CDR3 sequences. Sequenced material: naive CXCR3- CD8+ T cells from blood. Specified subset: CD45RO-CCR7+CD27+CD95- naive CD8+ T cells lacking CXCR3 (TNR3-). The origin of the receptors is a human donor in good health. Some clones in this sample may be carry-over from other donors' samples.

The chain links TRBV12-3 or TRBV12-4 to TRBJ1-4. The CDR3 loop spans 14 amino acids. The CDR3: CASSLPGRNEKLFF.

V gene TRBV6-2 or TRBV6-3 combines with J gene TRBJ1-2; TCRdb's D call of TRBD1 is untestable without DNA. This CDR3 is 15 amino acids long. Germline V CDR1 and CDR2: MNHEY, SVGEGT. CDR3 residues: CASRGGAQETYGYTF.

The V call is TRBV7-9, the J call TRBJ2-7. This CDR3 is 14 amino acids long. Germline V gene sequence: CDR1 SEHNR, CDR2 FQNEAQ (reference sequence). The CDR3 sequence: CASSFTGTAYEQYF.

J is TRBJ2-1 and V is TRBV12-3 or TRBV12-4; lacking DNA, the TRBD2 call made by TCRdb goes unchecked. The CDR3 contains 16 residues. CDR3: CASSPGTSGGLPEQFF.

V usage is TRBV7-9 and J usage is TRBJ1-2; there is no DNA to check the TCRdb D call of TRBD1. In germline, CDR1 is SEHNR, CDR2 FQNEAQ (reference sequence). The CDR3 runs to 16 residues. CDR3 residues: CASRSGQQGGFYGYTF.

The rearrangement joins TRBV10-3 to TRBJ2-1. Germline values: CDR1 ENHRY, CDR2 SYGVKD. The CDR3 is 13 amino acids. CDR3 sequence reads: CAISESELYEQFF.

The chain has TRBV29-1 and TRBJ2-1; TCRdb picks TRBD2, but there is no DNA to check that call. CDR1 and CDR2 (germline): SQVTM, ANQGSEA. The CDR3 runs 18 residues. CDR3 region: CSLGGLTSGRMSYNEQFF.

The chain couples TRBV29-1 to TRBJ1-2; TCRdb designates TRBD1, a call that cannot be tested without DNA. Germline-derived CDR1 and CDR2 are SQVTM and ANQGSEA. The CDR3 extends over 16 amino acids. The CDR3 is CSVEGQGDRSNYGYTF.

This chain's CDR3 is CASSLSFEQFF. The J gene is TRBJ2-1, the V gene TRBV7-8. This CDR3 comprises 11 residues. CDR1 and CDR2 from the germline V gene are SGHVS and FQNEAQ.

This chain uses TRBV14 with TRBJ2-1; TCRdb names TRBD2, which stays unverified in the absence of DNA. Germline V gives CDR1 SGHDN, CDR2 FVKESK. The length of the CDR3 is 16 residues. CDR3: CASSLESTGGWNEQFF.

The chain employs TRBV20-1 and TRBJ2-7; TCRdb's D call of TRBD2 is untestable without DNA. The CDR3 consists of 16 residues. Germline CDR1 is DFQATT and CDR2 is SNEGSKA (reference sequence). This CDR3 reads CSARDLPAGESYEQYF.

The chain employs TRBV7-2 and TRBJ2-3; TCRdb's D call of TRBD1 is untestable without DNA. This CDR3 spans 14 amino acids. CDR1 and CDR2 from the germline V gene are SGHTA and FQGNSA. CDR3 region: CASSWTGGTDTQYF.

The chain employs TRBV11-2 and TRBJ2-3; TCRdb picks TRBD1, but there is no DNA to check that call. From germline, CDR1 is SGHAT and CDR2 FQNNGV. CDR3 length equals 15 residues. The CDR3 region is CASSLPTGVADTQYF.

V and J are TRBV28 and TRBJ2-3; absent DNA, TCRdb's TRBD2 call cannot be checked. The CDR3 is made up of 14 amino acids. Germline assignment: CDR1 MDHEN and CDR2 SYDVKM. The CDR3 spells CASSLLAGTDTQYF.

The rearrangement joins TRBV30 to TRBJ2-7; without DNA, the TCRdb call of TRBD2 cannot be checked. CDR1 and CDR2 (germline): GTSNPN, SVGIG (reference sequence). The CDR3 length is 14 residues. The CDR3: CAWSVEGPYDEQYF. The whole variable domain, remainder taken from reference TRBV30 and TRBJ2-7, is SQTIHQWPATLVQPVGSPLSLECTVEGTSNPNLYWYRQAAGRGLQLLFYSVGIGQISSEVPQNLSASRPQDRQFILSSKKLLLSDSGFYLCAWSVEGPYDEQYFGPGTRLTVT.

The CDR3 protein is CSVPGQDNQPQHF. The chain is built from TRBV29-1 and TRBJ1-5; checking the TCRdb D call of TRBD1 is not possible without DNA. The CDR3 runs to 13 residues. CDR1 is SQVTM and CDR2 is ANQGSEA in the germline V gene.

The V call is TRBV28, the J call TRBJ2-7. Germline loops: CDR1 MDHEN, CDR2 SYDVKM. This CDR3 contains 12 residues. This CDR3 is CASSFPTKRQYF.

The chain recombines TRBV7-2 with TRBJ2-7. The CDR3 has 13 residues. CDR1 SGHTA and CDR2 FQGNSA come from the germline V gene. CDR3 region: CASSLGLAYEQYF.

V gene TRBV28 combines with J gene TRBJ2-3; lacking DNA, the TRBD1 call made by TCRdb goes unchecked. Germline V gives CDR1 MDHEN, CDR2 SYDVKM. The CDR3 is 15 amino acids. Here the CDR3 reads CASSFLRGLTDTQYF. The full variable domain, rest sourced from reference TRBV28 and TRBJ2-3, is DVKVTQSSRYLVKRTGEKVFLECVQDMDHENMFWYRQDPGLGLRLIYFSYDVKMKEKGDIPEGYSVSREKKERFSLILESASTNQTSMYLCASSFLRGLTDTQYFGPGTRLTVL.

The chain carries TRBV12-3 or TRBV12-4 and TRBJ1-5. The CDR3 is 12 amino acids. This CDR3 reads CASRGSNQPQHF.

The CDR3 loop reads CASSVWLQETQYF. This rearrangement joins TRBV2 to TRBJ2-5. In germline, CDR1 is SNHLY, CDR2 FYNNEI. CDR3 length equals 13 residues. The full variable domain, with the rest looked up from reference TRBV2 and TRBJ2-5, is EPEVTQTPSHQVTQMGQEVILRCVPISNHLYFYWYRQILGQKVEFLVSFYNNEISEKSEIFDDQFSVERPDGSNFTLKIRSTKLEDSAMYFCASSVWLQETQYFGPGTRLLVL.

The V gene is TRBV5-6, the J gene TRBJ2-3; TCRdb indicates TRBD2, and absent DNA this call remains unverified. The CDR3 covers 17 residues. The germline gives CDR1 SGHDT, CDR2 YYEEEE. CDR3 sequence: CASIQLGSGVSTDTQYF.

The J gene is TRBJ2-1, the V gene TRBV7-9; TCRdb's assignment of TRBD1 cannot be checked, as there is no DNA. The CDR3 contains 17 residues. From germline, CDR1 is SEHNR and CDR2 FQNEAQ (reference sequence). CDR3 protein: CASSPPLSGSSYNEQFF.

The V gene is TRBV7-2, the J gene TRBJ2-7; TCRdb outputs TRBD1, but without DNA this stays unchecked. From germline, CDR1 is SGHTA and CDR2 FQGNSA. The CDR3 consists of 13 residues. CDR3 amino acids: CASSPDREYEQYF.

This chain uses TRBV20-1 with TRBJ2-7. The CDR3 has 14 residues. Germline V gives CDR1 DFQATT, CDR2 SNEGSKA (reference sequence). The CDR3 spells CSAITTDSAYEQYF.